The rows below give T cell receptor beta chains drawn from one sample of a study of blood T cells in healthy people across ages. Via MiXCR, TCRdb re-called the 5' RACE reads, giving one row per CDR3 protein. The top ten clones hold 20% to 25% of a sample with about a million distinct CDR3 sequences, about 51% of them seen once. Sequences were obtained from blood. The receptor source for this set is a woman aged 55-70 years in good health. Each CDR3 is given with its conserved first and last residue. D genes are given only for firm matches. For some rows the clone size is stated as once, few or many, or as a class when expanded; others skip it.

j_call clone_size v_call d_call cdr3_nt cdr3_aa
TRBJ2-7 once TRBV6-5 - TGTGCCAGCAGTTATCGGGACGGGCACTACGAGCAGTACTTC CASSYRDGHYEQYF
TRBJ2-2 - TRBV12-3/TRBV12-4 TRBD2 TGTGCCAGCAGTTTCGACCTAGGAGTTCTAGCGGGGGGAGCGAACACCGGGGAGCTGTTTTTT CASSFDLGVLAGGANTGELFF
TRBJ2-1 few TRBV24-1 - TGTGCCACCAGTGATTTAAAGGGGAACTACAATGAGCAGTTCTTC CATSDLKGNYNEQFF
TRBJ2-1 - TRBV4-1 - TGCGCCAGCAGCTACCGGTTTAGCAGTAATGAGCAGTTCTTC CASSYRFSSNEQFF
TRBJ2-1 - TRBV5-1 TRBD1 TGCGCCAGCAAAGAGACGTGGGACAGCTACAATGAGCAGTTCTTC CASKETWDSYNEQFF
TRBJ2-1 - TRBV29-1 - TGCAGCGCGATAGGCGGCGTATACAATGAGCAGTTCTTC CSAIGGVYNEQFF
TRBJ2-5 - TRBV11-1 TRBD2 TGTGCCAGCAGCAGCCTCGACGCTAGCGGGAGGACTCCGTACTTC CASSSLDASGRTPYF
TRBJ2-1 once TRBV5-1 - TGCGCCAGCAGCTTGGCGGCGGCGGACTATGGCCACACCTTC CASSLAAADYGHTF
TRBJ2-3 few TRBV7-9 TRBD2 TGTGCCAGCAGCTTAGAACTAGCGGGAGCGGTAGATACGCAGTATTTT CASSLELAGAVDTQYF
TRBJ2-3 - TRBV15 - TGTGCCACCAGCAGAGACCCCGGGGCCGCAGATACGCAGTATTTT CATSRDPGAADTQYF
TRBJ2-1 few TRBV5-1 TRBD1 TGCGCCAGCAGCCTACGACAGGGACACAATGAGCAGTTCTTC CASSLRQGHNEQFF
TRBJ1-2 - TRBV12-5 TRBD1 TGTGCTAGTGGTAAAGCCGGGACAGGGATTGGAGATGGCTACACCTTC CASGKAGTGIGDGYTF
TRBJ2-5 few TRBV7-9 - TGTGCCAGCTTTCGTTACCCCTCTGTGACCCAGTACTTC CASFRYPSVTQYF
TRBJ2-2 - TRBV12-3/TRBV12-4 TRBD1 TGTGCCAGCAGTCCTACCGGGACAGTGAACACCGGGGAGCTGTTTTTT CASSPTGTVNTGELFF
TRBJ2-1 - TRBV4-2 TRBD2 TGTGCCAGCAGCCAAGATAGCGGGATAGGGCTCAATGAGCAGTTCTTC CASSQDSGIGLNEQFF
TRBJ1-2 few TRBV29-1 TRBD1 TGCAGCGTTGTCCCCCCAGGGGGTAACTATGGCTACACCTTC CSVVPPGGNYGYTF
TRBJ2-1 once TRBV10-3 - TGTGCCATCAGTGGCCGGCAGGGCACCTACAATGAGCAGTTCTTC CAISGRQGTYNEQFF
TRBJ2-7 - TRBV6-2/TRBV6-3 - TGTGCCAGCAGTATAACCGTCGAGCAGTACTTC CASSITVEQYF
TRBJ2-7 - TRBV15 - TGTGCCACCAGCAGAAGGACCAGGCACGAGCAGTACTTC CATSRRTRHEQYF
TRBJ2-7 few TRBV11-1 TRBD2 TGTGCCAGCACGAGGACTAGCGGATACGAGCAGTACTTC CASTRTSGYEQYF
TRBJ2-4 - TRBV29-1 TRBD2 TGCAGCGTCCTGCTGGCTAGCGGGAACCATGAGCAGTACTTC CSVLLASGNHEQYF
TRBJ2-7 - TRBV6-5 - TGTGCCAGCAGTTACTCGACAGTGGGGACGTGGGGCTACGAGCAGTACTTC CASSYSTVGTWGYEQYF
TRBJ2-4 few TRBV28 - TGTGCCAGCATAGCGGACCTAGCCAAAAACATTCAGTACTTC CASIADLAKNIQYF
TRBJ1-2 - TRBV12-3/TRBV12-4 - TGTGCCAGCAGCCCGATCGGGGGAAAGAATTTCACCTTC CASSPIGGKNFTF
TRBJ2-4 - TRBV12-3/TRBV12-4 - TGTGCCAGCAGTTTAGGGATAACCGTAGCCAAAAACATTCAGTACTTC CASSLGITVAKNIQYF
TRBJ2-7 few TRBV5-1 - TGCGCCAGCAGCTTGACAGGGTCTGACGAGCAGTACTTC CASSLTGSDEQYF
TRBJ2-7 - TRBV2 - TGTGCCAGCGATTACTATACCGAGCAGTACTTC CASDYYTEQYF
TRBJ2-7 - TRBV15 TRBD1 TGTGCCACCAGCAGCCGCCAGGGGGACTACGAGCAGTACTTC CATSSRQGDYEQYF
TRBJ2-2 - TRBV2 - TGTGCCATTGGGACTGATGACACCGGGGAGCTGTTTTTT CAIGTDDTGELFF
TRBJ2-3 - TRBV28 - TGTGCCAGCAGGAAACCCCCGACAGATACGCAGTATTTT CASRKPPTDTQYF
TRBJ2-5 - TRBV28 TRBD2 TGTGCCAGCATCCATAGCGGGAGGATGGAGACCCAGTACTTC CASIHSGRMETQYF
TRBJ2-1 - TRBV20-1 TRBD2 TGCAGTGCTGAGATAAGCGGGGCTCCCTACAATGAGCAGTTCTTC CSAEISGAPYNEQFF
TRBJ2-3 - TRBV29-1 - TGCAGCGCTAACCCGGGTCCAGTTAGAGATACGCAGTATTTT CSANPGPVRDTQYF
TRBJ1-2 - TRBV6-5 TRBD1 TGTGCCGGCAGTGACAGGGTTAGGGGCTACACCTTC CAGSDRVRGYTF
TRBJ2-7 few TRBV6-2/TRBV6-3 - TGTGCCATCTCAAGCTCCTACGAGCAGTACTTC CAISSSYEQYF
TRBJ1-1 - TRBV19 - TGTGCCAGTATGATTAGCTCAGGGATCAACACTGAAGCTTTCTTT CASMISSGINTEAFF
TRBJ2-1 - TRBV6-2/TRBV6-3 TRBD2 TGTGCCAGCAGTCCTCCGGGACTAGTGATCTCCCTGTCCTACAATGAGCAGTTCTTC CASSPPGLVISLSYNEQFF
TRBJ1-2 - TRBV4-2 - TGTGCCAGCAGCCAAGATCTTGGGGAGAACTATGGCTACACCTTC CASSQDLGENYGYTF
TRBJ2-7 - TRBV4-1 TRBD1 TGCGCCAGCAGCCTAGCCGGGACAGGGGTCGGCGAGCAGTACTTC CASSLAGTGVGEQYF
TRBJ2-7 once TRBV4-1 - TGCGCCAGCAACCACCGGGACGAGCAGTACTTC CASNHRDEQYF
TRBJ2-5 few TRBV7-2 TRBD1 TGTGCCAGCACTGGGGACAGTCTCGGGACCCAGTACTTC CASTGDSLGTQYF
TRBJ1-2 few TRBV28 TRBD1 TGTGCCAGCAGTCGCCCGGACAGGGCGTATGTCTATGGCTACACCTTC CASSRPDRAYVYGYTF
TRBJ1-5 - TRBV20-1 - TGCAGTGCAGAGATGCGGACAGTTTATAGTCAGCCCCAGCATTTT CSAEMRTVYSQPQHF
TRBJ2-3 few TRBV25-1 - TGTGCCAGCAGAGCGACTTTACAGGGCAAAGCTAGCACAGATACGCAGTATTTT CASRATLQGKASTDTQYF